One and the same sample provided the 20 T cell receptor beta chains below, sequenced in a study of control samples from healthy donors and cancer patients. Produced via immunoSEQ multiplex PCR; TCRdb's table is partial and in-frame only. The sample includes roughly 180,000 clones, roughly 93% seen only once; the top ten take 4.1%. Sequenced: blood. These TCRs come from a woman in her sixties or seventies in good health.

The rearrangement joins TRBV19 to TRBJ1-2; the match to TRBD1 covers 9 bases. This CDR3 comprises 18 residues. The trim removed 7 bases at V and 2 bases at J, leaving 17 bases unmatched. Germline lookup yields CDR1 LNHDA and CDR2 SQIVND (reference sequence). The CDR3 DNA reads as TGTGCCAGTACCCTCTTAAGGGACAGGGACCATCACAACTATGGCTACACCTTC. This sequence encodes CASTLLRDRDHHNYGYTF.

The chain links TRBV4-3 to TRBJ1-1; D not certain. The CDR3 has 10 amino acids. Germline V gives CDR1 LGHNA, CDR2 YSLEER. V lost 1 base and J lost 11, with 5 bases in between. DNA of the CDR3: TGCGCCAGCAGCCAAGGAGGGGCTTTCTTT. Protein: CASSQGGAFF.

The gene calls are TRBV28 and TRBJ2-3; D may be TRBD1 (6 bases). Germline CDR1 and CDR2: MDHEN and SYDVKM. The CDR3 is made up of 14 amino acids. Trimming removed 6 bases from V and 5 bases from J, with 15 bases in between. This chain's CDR3 is CASSLGQLIDTQYF. CDR3 DNA: TGTGCCAGCAGCCTCGGACAGTTGATAGATACGCAGTATTTT. The full variable domain, its missing parts supplied by reference TRBV28 and TRBJ2-3, is DVKVTQSSRYLVKRTGEKVFLECVQDMDHENMFWYRQDPGLGLRLIYFSYDVKMKEKGDIPEGYSVSREKKERFSLILESASTNQTSMYLCASSLGQLIDTQYFGPGTRLTVL.

The gene calls are TRBV6-2 or TRBV6-3 and TRBJ2-5, with a tentative D call TRBD2 (6 bases). This CDR3 region has 16 residues. V lost 5 bases and J lost 1, with 17 bases in between. Per germline, CDR1 MNHEY and CDR2 SVGEGT. CDR3 amino acids: CASSNPRRAFQETQYF. The CDR3, as DNA: TGTGCCAGCAGTAACCCCAGGAGGGCCTTCCAAGAGACCCAGTACTTC.

This chain joins TRBV12-3 or TRBV12-4 and TRBJ2-3; no clear D gene. Trimming cost V 1 base and J 3 bases, with 2 bases left between them. The CDR3 spans 12 residues. The CDR3 loop reads CASSLETDTQYF. CDR3 DNA sequence: TGTGCCAGCAGTTTAGAGACAGATACGCAGTATTTT.

The gene calls are TRBV2 and TRBJ2-6; D is undetermined. The V end lost 4 bases, the J end lost 0 bases, and 7 bases lay between the germline ends. Germline V CDR1 and CDR2: SNHLY, FYNNEI. The CDR3 length is 15 residues. The CDR3 protein is CASSGSASGANVLTF. In nucleotides, the CDR3 is TGTGCCAGCAGTGGGTCTGCCTCTGGGGCCAACGTCCTGACTTTC.

The chain combines TRBV19 with TRBJ1-2; TRBD1 agrees at 8 bases. Germline V lookup: CDR1 LNHDA, CDR2 SQIVND (reference sequence). This CDR3 is built from 15 residues. V shed 3 bases and J 0 bases; nucleotides not matched to a gene: 3. CDR3 sequence (DNA): TGTGCCAGTAGTATGACAGGGGCAACTAACTATGGCTACACCTTC. As protein: CASSMTGATNYGYTF.

The chain carries TRBV18 and TRBJ1-2, with a weak D call TRBD1 (5 bases). CDR3 length equals 15 residues. Germline loops: CDR1 KGHSH, CDR2 LQKENI. Trimming shortened V by 1 base and J by 1 base, and 10 bases separated the two germline ends. The chain's CDR3 is CASSPQTGGNYGYTF. The CDR3 nucleotides read TGTGCCAGCTCACCACAGACCGGGGGTAACTATGGCTACACCTTC.

CDR3 in amino acids: CASSQGDRATIMNTEAFF. The CDR3 nucleotides are TGTGCCAGCAGCCAGGGGGACAGGGCGACAATCATGAACACTGAAGCTTTCTTT. The chain couples TRBV3-1 (or the pseudogene TRBV3-2) to TRBJ1-1; 9 bases are shared with TRBD1. The CDR3 covers 18 residues. CDR1 and CDR2 from the germline V gene are LGHDT and YNNKEL (reference sequence). After removal of 3 bases from V and 0 bases from J, the junction contained 11 bases not matched to a gene.

The gene calls are TRBV25-1 and TRBJ1-3; possibly TRBD1 for D (5 bases). The germline gives CDR1 MGHDK, CDR2 SYGVNS. V was clipped by 3 bases and J by 2 bases, with 11 bases between them. This CDR3 spans 15 amino acids. The CDR3 DNA is TGTGCCAGCAGTGAGCCTGGGACTCCTGGAAACACCATATATTTT. It specifies CASSEPGTPGNTIYF.

The rearrangement joins TRBV27 to TRBJ1-4; no firm D call. The CDR3 extends over 15 amino acids. Germline V lookup: CDR1 MNHEY, CDR2 SMNVEV (reference sequence). The V and J ends lost 8 bases and 3 bases respectively, with 16 bases between them. The DNA of the CDR3 is TGTGCCAGCCGCATTAGGTCCTTGGCTAATGAAAAACTGTTTTTT. Amino acid sequence: CASRIRSLANEKLFF.

The gene calls are TRBV29-1 and TRBJ2-7, with TRBD1 matching 7 bases. Per the germline V gene, CDR1 is SQVTM and CDR2 is ANQGSEA. The V and J ends lost 4 bases and 0 bases, in that order; junction bases with no gene match: 15. The CDR3 contains 17 residues. The CDR3 loop is CSVGQGVRKTHSYEQYF. DNA of the CDR3: TGCAGCGTTGGCCAGGGGGTCAGGAAAACTCACTCCTACGAGCAGTACTTC.

J is TRBJ2-1 and V is TRBV5-6; 13 bases are a match to TRBD2. Germline trimming cut 4 bases from V and 0 bases from J; bases unmatched to any gene: 4. CDR3 length equals 17 residues. Germline V gene lookup returns CDR1 SGHDT and CDR2 YYEEEE. The CDR3 spells CASSKRLAGGSYNEQFF. In nucleotides, the CDR3 is TGTGCCAGCAGCAAAAGACTAGCGGGGGGCTCCTACAATGAGCAGTTCTTC.

The chain joins TRBV2 to TRBJ1-4; D possibly corresponds to TRBD1 (5 bases). Germline values: CDR1 SNHLY, CDR2 FYNNEI. Trimming left V 11 bases short and J 3 bases short, with 13 bases between. The CDR3 covers 13 residues. CDR3 bases: TGTGCCGGGGGGAGGACGGCTAATGAAAAACTGTTTTTT. Translating it yields CAGGRTANEKLFF.

The chain has TRBV6-1 and TRBJ1-5; D may be TRBD1 (6 bases). The CDR3 has 16 residues. V dropped 6 bases and J dropped 4 bases, with 19 bases sitting between them. Looked up from germline, CDR1 is MNHNS and CDR2 is SASEGT. CDR3 region: CASSEKLDSFNQPQHF. The CDR3, as DNA: TGTGCCAGCAGCGAAAAATTGGACAGTTTTAATCAGCCCCAGCATTTT.

V and J are TRBV6-2 or TRBV6-3 and TRBJ2-1; TRBD1 agrees at 7 bases. In germline, CDR1 is MNHEY, CDR2 SVGEGT. This CDR3 contains 11 residues. Trimming took 6 bases from V and 10 from J; bases not matched to a gene: 3. The CDR3 loop reads CASSRQGEQFF. In DNA, the CDR3 is TGTGCCAGCAGCCGACAGGGAGAGCAGTTCTTC.

The chain has TRBV24-1 and TRBJ2-1; 7 nucleotides agree with TRBD1. The CDR3 contains 12 residues. Losses at the gene ends were 12 bases for V and 5 bases for J; bases not matched to a gene: 6. The V gene's germline CDR1 is KGHDR and CDR2 SFDVKD. The CDR3 nucleotides are TGTGCCTCTGGACAGGCGAACAATGAGCAGTTCTTC. Its translation: CASGQANNEQFF.

This chain joins TRBV19 and TRBJ2-4; D call uncertain. The V end lost 3 bases, the J end lost 0 bases, and 15 bases lay between the germline ends. In germline, CDR1 is LNHDA, CDR2 SQIVND (reference sequence). CDR3 length: 17 amino acids. The CDR3 DNA follows: TGTGCCAGTAGTATGGCACGGTTAGGGATAGCCAAAAACATTCAGTACTTC. Protein sequence: CASSMARLGIAKNIQYF.

The chain uses TRBV18 and TRBJ1-1, with D tentatively TRBD1 (6 bases). The V end was cut by 1 base, the J end by 8 bases, with 11 bases between. The CDR3 is made up of 13 amino acids. CDR1 is KGHSH, CDR2 LQKENI, per germline. CDR3 sequence reads: CASSPLEGEEAFF. The CDR3, as DNA: TGTGCCAGCTCACCACTGGAGGGGGAGGAAGCTTTCTTT.

The gene calls are TRBV19 and TRBJ2-5; TRBD2 matches 11 bases. Trimming removed 5 bases from V and 2 bases from J; junction bases left unmatched: 4. Germline assignment: CDR1 LNHDA and CDR2 SQIVND (reference sequence). The CDR3 loop spans 15 amino acids. The CDR3 protein is CASSPIAGGQETQYF. DNA of the CDR3: TGTGCCAGTAGTCCCATAGCGGGGGGGCAAGAGACCCAGTACTTC.